This T cell receptor beta chain was profiled in a study of cytomegalovirus exposure and HLA in healthy donors. The PCR had 60 Vbeta and 13 Jbeta primers. Sequenced by immunoSEQ multiplex PCR; TCRdb stores in-frame clones only, minus some. The sample contains approximately 160,000 clones, around four fifths of which appear only once. This CDR3 is built from 15 residues. With 4 bases removed from V and 3 bases from J, the gap between germline ends came to 17 bases. Looked up from germline, CDR1 is SGDLS and CDR2 is YYNGEE. The chain has TRBV9 and TRBJ2-7, with a possible D match to TRBD2 (6 bases). This TCR derives from a man younger than 35 in good health and CMV-seropositive. Material for sequencing was PBMCs. The CDR3 here is CASSLTSGGYYEQYF. In nucleotides, the CDR3 is TGTGCCAGCAGCTTGACTAGTGGGGGGTACTACGAGCAGTACTTC.